The 19 T cell receptor beta chains below all came from one sample that was sequenced in a study of cytomegalovirus exposure and HLA in healthy donors. Vbeta (60) and Jbeta (13) primers were used in the PCR. Here immunoSEQ multiplex PCR was the method, and the copy in TCRdb shows in-frame clones only, minus some. Counted here are about 110,000 clones, over 60% occurring once; the ten biggest clones make up around 6.4%. Sample: PBMCs. The receptor source for this set is a woman between 45 and 60 years old in good health and CMV-seropositive.

The chain carries TRBV20-1 and TRBJ2-3; D gene unclear. Germline assignment: CDR1 DFQATT and CDR2 SNEGSKA (reference sequence). V lost 6 bases to trimming and J lost 11 bases, with 12 bases between them. The CDR3 spans 10 residues. The CDR3 DNA follows: TGCAGTGCCGTAAGAAAGCGGCAGTATTTT. Protein product: CSAVRKRQYF.

This clone appeared a few times. This chain connects TRBV4-1 to TRBJ1-6; D unclear. The CDR3 is 15 amino acids. Per germline, CDR1 MGHRA and CDR2 YSYEKL. V shed 7 bases and J shed 2 bases, with 12 bases lying between them. CDR3 amino acids: CASNAVVAYNSPLHF. The CDR3 region has the DNA TGCGCCAGCAACGCGGTTGTAGCCTATAATTCACCCCTCCACTTT.

This clone was picked up a small number of times. The chain links TRBV7-6 to TRBJ2-6; 7 bases are a match to TRBD1. The CDR3 loop spans 20 amino acids. Germline V lookup: CDR1 SGHVS, CDR2 FNYEAQ. J lost 0 bases, V lost 1 base, and 12 bases had no gene match. The DNA of the CDR3 is TGTGCCAGCAGCTTAGGGGTCCCGACAGGGTTAAGCTCTGGGGCCAACGTCCTGACTTTC. It codes for CASSLGVPTGLSSGANVLTF.

The chain's CDR3 is CASSSSGGYYEQYF. The CDR3 nucleotides are TGTGCCAGCAGCTCCAGCGGGGGTTACTACGAGCAGTACTTC. The chain is built from TRBV5-6 and TRBJ2-7; 8 bases align to TRBD2. The CDR3 loop spans 14 amino acids. Looked up from germline, CDR1 is SGHDT and CDR2 is YYEEEE. V dropped 3 bases and J dropped 3; count of bases not matched to a gene: 5.

V is TRBV18 and J is TRBJ1-1, with unresolved D. V was pared by 3 bases and J by 4 bases, with 9 bases between. This CDR3 contains 13 residues. Germline V lookup: CDR1 KGHSH, CDR2 LQKENI. CDR3 nucleotides: TGTGCCAGCTCACCCGTCATGGCCACTGAAGCTTTCTTT. Its protein is CASSPVMATEAFF.

In its sample, this clone was seen a few times. The V and J genes are TRBV7-2 and TRBJ1-5; the D gene is possibly TRBD1 (6 bases). This CDR3 contains 14 residues. Germline CDR1 reads SGHTA; CDR2 reads FQGNSA. Trimming pared 4 bases from V and 5 bases from J, leaving 12 bases between. CDR3 in amino acids: CASSSRQAYQPQHF. The CDR3 DNA reads TGTGCCAGCAGCTCACGACAGGCCTATCAGCCCCAGCATTTT.

The chain links TRBV6-5 to TRBJ2-7; 9 nucleotides align to TRBD2. The trim removed 7 bases at V and 5 bases at J, leaving 12 bases unmatched. The CDR3 sequence is 15 residues long. Germline assignment: CDR1 MNHEY and CDR2 SVGAGI. The CDR3 spells CASTKAGGPRNEQYF. For the CDR3, the DNA is TGTGCCAGCACTAAGGCGGGGGGGCCGAGAAACGAGCAGTACTTC.

This chain uses TRBV7-8 with TRBJ1-2; possibly TRBD1 for D (6 bases). This CDR3 comprises 16 residues. V was cut by 5 bases and J by 4 bases, with 20 bases left in between. Per germline, CDR1 SGHVS and CDR2 FQNEAQ. CDR3 loop: CASSNPPRTVSYGYTF. CDR3 coding DNA: TGTGCCAGCAGCAACCCCCCGCGGACAGTCAGCTATGGCTACACCTTC. Supplemented by reference TRBV7-8 and TRBJ1-2, the full variable domain reads GAGVSQSPRYKVAKRGQDVALRCDPISGHVSLFWYQQALGQGPEFLTYFQNEAQLDKSGLPSDRFFAERPEGSVSTLKIQRTQQEDSAVYLCASSNPPRTVSYGYTFGSGTRLTVV.

The CDR3: CAWSERGHSGANVLTF. CDR3 bases: TGTGCCTGGAGTGAAAGGGGTCACTCTGGGGCCAACGTCCTGACTTTC. The V and J genes are TRBV30 and TRBJ2-6, with TRBD1 as a possible D gene (5 bases). The germline CDR1 and CDR2 sequences are GTSNPN and SVGIG (reference sequence). This CDR3 has 16 residues. The V and J ends lost 1 base and 0 bases respectively, with 10 bases between them.

The chain links TRBV15 to TRBJ1-4, with D perhaps TRBD1 (6 bases). The germline gives CDR1 LNHNV, CDR2 YYDKDF (reference sequence). There are 15 residues in the CDR3. Between the trimmed V and J ends, which lost 8 bases and 6 bases, there was a span of 19 bases. CDR3 in amino acids: CATLPGGGGDEKLFF. In DNA, the CDR3 is TGTGCCACCCTCCCGGGGGGGGGCGGGGATGAAAAACTGTTTTTT. Full variable domain (outside the CDR3, taken from reference TRBV15 and TRBJ1-4): DAMVIQNPRYQVTQFGKPVTLSCSQTLNHNVMYWYQQKSSQAPKLLFHYYDKDFNNEADTPDNFQSRRPNTSFCFLDIRSPGLGDTAMYLCATLPGGGGDEKLFFGSGTQLSVL.

The V call is TRBV28, the J call TRBJ1-6; 7 bases agree with TRBD1. The CDR3 spans 13 residues. Germline loops: CDR1 MDHEN, CDR2 SYDVKM. Trimming at V came to 5 bases and at J to 11 bases, leaving 6 bases not matched to a gene. CDR3: CASSRQGFTPLHF. CDR3 nucleotide sequence: TGTGCCAGCAGTCGACAGGGTTTTACACCCCTCCACTTT.

This clone was detected once. The chain has TRBV7-6 and TRBJ1-2, with D maybe TRBD1 (6 bases). The CDR3 totals 15 residues. Germline loops: CDR1 SGHVS, CDR2 FNYEAQ. Trimming shortened V by 1 base and J by 3 bases, and 12 bases separated the two germline ends. CDR3 sequence reads: CASSLVSGQDYGYTF. CDR3 in DNA: TGTGCCAGCAGCTTAGTTTCGGGACAAGACTATGGCTACACCTTC.

The chain combines TRBV4-3 with TRBJ2-1; D is possibly TRBD2 (5 bases). Trimming took 3 bases from V and 13 from J, leaving 16 bases between them. This CDR3 is built from 13 residues. CDR1 LGHNA and CDR2 YSLEER come from the germline V gene. The CDR3 region is CASSQDPPGEQFF. In nucleotides, the CDR3 is TGCGCCAGCAGCCAGGACCCCCCCGGGGAACAGTTCTTC.

The CDR3 DNA reads TGTGCCAGGGGACAGGGGGACGACACTGAAGCTTTCTTT. This translates into CARGQGDDTEAFF. The chain is built from TRBV6-5 and TRBJ1-1, with 11 nucleotides matching TRBD1. The J segment lost 3 bases and the V segment lost 9 bases, leaving 3 bases of the junction unmatched. The CDR3 is made up of 13 amino acids. Germline V gene sequence: CDR1 MNHEY, CDR2 SVGAGI.

The CDR3 sequence: CASSSPYEQYF. Written as DNA, the CDR3 is TGTGCCAGCAGCTCTCCCTACGAGCAGTACTTC. The chain is built from TRBV5-4 and TRBJ2-5, with D unresolved. The J call is in doubt because the DNA end fits TRBJ2-7 better. Per the germline V gene, CDR1 is SGHNT and CDR2 is YYREEE (reference sequence). The CDR3 is 11 residues long.

The rearrangement links TRBV6-1 to TRBJ1-1; 10 bases agree with TRBD1. V trimming: 2 bases; J trimming: 2 bases; junction bases outside the gene matches: 2. Germline loops: CDR1 MNHNS, CDR2 SASEGT. This CDR3 is built from 15 residues. The CDR3: CASSERTGGNTEAFF. CDR3 sequence (DNA): TGTGCCAGCAGTGAACGGACAGGGGGTAACACTGAAGCTTTCTTT.

The chain employs TRBV5-1 and TRBJ1-4; TRBD1 might be the D (6 bases). The CDR3 is made up of 14 amino acids. The V gene's germline CDR1 is SGHRS and CDR2 YFSETQ. Trimming pared 4 bases from V and 3 bases from J, leaving 10 bases between. CDR3: CASSRTGSNEKLFF. DNA of the CDR3: TGCGCCAGCAGCCGAACAGGGTCTAATGAAAAACTGTTTTTT.

The chain recombines TRBV5-4 with TRBJ1-1, with D unclear. CDR3 size: 13 residues. Trimming stripped 4 bases from V and 8 bases from J, with 15 bases between. The germline CDR1 and CDR2 sequences are SGHNT and YYREEE (reference sequence). Here the CDR3 reads CASSQDWRSEAFF. The CDR3 DNA follows: TGTGCCAGCAGCCAAGATTGGAGGTCAGAAGCTTTCTTT. Based on the CDR3 plus reference TRBV5-4 and TRBJ1-1, the full variable domain is ETGVTQSPTHLIKTRGQQVTLRCSSQSGHNTVSWYQQALGQGPQFIFQYYREEENGRGNFPPRFSGLQFPNYSSELNVNALELDDSALYLCASSQDWRSEAFFGQGTRLTVV.

CDR3 sequence reads: CAISESEGAFKQFF. CDR3 coding DNA: TGTGCCATCAGTGAGTCTGAAGGGGCTTTCAAGCAGTTCTTC. This chain links TRBV10-3 with TRBJ2-1; the D gene is possibly TRBD1 (5 bases). Germline V lookup: CDR1 ENHRY, CDR2 SYGVKD. This CDR3 region has 14 residues. V was shortened by 0 bases and J by 11 bases, with 14 bases between the two germline ends.